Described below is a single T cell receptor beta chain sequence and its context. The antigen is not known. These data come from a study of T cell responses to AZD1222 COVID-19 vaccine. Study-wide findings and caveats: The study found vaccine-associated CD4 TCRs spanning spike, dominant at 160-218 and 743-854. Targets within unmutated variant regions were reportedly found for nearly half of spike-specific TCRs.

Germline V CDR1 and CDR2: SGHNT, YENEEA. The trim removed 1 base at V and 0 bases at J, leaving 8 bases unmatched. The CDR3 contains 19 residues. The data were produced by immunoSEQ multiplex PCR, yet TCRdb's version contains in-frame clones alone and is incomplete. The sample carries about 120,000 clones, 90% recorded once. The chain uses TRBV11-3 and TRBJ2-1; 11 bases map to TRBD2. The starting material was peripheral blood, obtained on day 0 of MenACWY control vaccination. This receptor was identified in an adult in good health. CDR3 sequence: CASSLAGASGGSSYNEQFF. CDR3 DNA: TGTGCCAGCAGCTTAGCTGGGGCTAGCGGGGGGAGCTCCTACAATGAGCAGTTCTTC.